This entry concerns a single TCR beta chain. The antigen remains unidentified. Method: immunoSEQ multiplex PCR; TCRdb's copy keeps in-frame clones and lacks some. This table has about 72,000 clones, around 95% appearing once. The CDR3 loop spans 14 amino acids. V lost 2 bases and J 4 bases, leaving 11 bases between the germline ends. Germline V gene lookup returns CDR1 ENHRY and CDR2 SYGVKD. This record belongs to a study of cytomegalovirus exposure and HLA in healthy donors. Study-level results: Reports showed the classifier diagnosing cytomegalovirus status with high specificity and sensitivity. Most observed TCR sequences were rare, whereas some public TCRs were detected in many donors. In vitro work confirmed that three CMV-associated chains recognize CMV antigens.

What was sequenced was PBMCs. The receptor comes from a woman younger than 30 in good health and CMV-seronegative. V is TRBV10-3 and J is TRBJ1-2; tentatively, D is TRBD1 (6 bases). The CDR3 loop reads CAISEEGVGYGYTF. DNA of the CDR3: TGTGCCATCAGTGAGGAGGGGGTCGGCTATGGCTACACCTTC.